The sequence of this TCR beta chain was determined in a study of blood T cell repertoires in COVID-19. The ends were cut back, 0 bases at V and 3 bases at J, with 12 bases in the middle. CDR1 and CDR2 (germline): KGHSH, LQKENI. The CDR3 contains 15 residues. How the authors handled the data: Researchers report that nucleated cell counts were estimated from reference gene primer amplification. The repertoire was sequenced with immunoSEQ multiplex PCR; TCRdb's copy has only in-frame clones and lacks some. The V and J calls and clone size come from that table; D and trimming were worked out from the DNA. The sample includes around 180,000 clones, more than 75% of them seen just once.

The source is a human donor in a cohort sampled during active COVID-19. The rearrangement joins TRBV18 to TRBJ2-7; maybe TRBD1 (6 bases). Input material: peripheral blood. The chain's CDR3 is CASSPPGQQGYEQYF. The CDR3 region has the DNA TGTGCCAGCTCACCACCTGGCCAACAGGGCTACGAGCAGTACTTC.